The clone carrying this TCR beta chain was observed a handful of times. Its antigen is unknown. The use of a sample-barcoded 5' primer and a J-beta primer mix characterized a second PCR of about 6 to 11 cycles. Carrying 12 random nucleotides, a template-switch adaptor labeled each individual cDNA molecule. TCRdb re-called the 5' RACE reads with MiXCR, one entry per CDR3 protein. Counted here are 920,000 or so distinct CDR3 sequences, under 55% occurring once; the ten biggest clones make up about 19%. This sample was included in a study of blood T cells in healthy people across ages. CDR1 MGHRA and CDR2 YSYEKL come from the germline V gene. The CDR3 is made up of 18 amino acids. The trim removed 2 bases at V and 3 bases at J, leaving 5 bases unmatched. Study conclusions and caveats: It was not known whether donors were CMV positive (a possible confounder of expanded clonotype changes).

The chain employs TRBV4-1 and TRBJ2-6; 12 bases fit TRBD1. The receptor's source is a woman aged 55-70 years in good health. Sequences were obtained from blood. The CDR3 here is CASSQPGQGAFGANVLTF. The CDR3 DNA reads as TGCGCCAGCAGCCAACCGGGACAGGGGGCGTTTGGGGCCAACGTCCTGACTTTC.